The following is a T cell receptor beta chain sequence with its context. After removal of 6 bases from V and 12 bases from J, the junction contained 5 bases not matched to a gene. CDR1 and CDR2 (germline): SNHLY, FYNNEI. There are 14 residues in the CDR3. Authors' analysis steps: Cell counts per sample came from amplifying reference gene primers. Here immunoSEQ multiplex PCR was the method, and the copy in TCRdb shows in-frame clones only, minus some. V, J and clone size were drawn from that table, and D and trimming were deduced from the DNA. The data contain around 81,000 clones, approximately 83% of them singletons. This entry belongs to a study of blood T cell repertoires in COVID-19. The overall study: The United States, Italy and Spain were the sources of the acute and convalescent COVID-19 samples.

The V and J genes are TRBV2 and TRBJ2-1, with TRBD2 matching 16 bases. This receptor was obtained from a man aged 80 or over with acute or convalescent COVID-19. The sequenced sample consisted of peripheral blood. In DNA form, the CDR3 reads TGTGCCAGCAGGACCGGGACTAGCGGGGGGGCGCAGTTCTTC. Amino acid sequence: CASRTGTSGGAQFF.